This record concerns one T cell receptor (beta chain) sequence. The antigen remains undetermined. No infections or other immune events were documented during collection. This sample was included in a study of identifying expanded T cells in peripheral blood. Overall study findings and caveats: Over around two and four weeks, about 15 and 19 clones changed, versus roughly 1.1 between replicates.

CDR3 size: 13 residues. V dropped 8 bases and J dropped 4 bases, with 17 bases sitting between them. Looked up from germline, CDR1 is GTSNPN and CDR2 is SVGIG (reference sequence). Profiled with immunoSEQ multiplex PCR; TCRdb holds only in-frame clones, not every one. The sample consists of 120,000 or so clones, more than 75% of them appearing once. The chain is built from TRBV30 and TRBJ1-2, with D unclear. Sequencing was carried out using blood. The TCR originated in a person aged 18-70 years in good health. The CDR3 DNA is TGTGCCACAGATTACGGCAGGTCCTATGGCTACACCTTC. This translates into CATDYGRSYGYTF.